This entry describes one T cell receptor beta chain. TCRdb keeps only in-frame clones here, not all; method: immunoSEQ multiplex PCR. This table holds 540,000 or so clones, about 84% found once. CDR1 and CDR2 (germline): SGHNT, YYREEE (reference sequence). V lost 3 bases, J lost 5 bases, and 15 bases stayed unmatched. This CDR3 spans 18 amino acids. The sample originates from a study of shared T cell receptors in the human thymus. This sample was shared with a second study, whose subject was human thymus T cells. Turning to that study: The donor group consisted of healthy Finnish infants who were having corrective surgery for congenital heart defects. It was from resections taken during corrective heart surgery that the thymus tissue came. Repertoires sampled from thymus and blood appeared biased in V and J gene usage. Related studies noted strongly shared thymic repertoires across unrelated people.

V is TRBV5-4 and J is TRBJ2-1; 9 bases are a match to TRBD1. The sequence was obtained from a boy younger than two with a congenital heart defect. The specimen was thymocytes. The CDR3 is CASSSSWSKTGGDNEQFF. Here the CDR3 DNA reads TGTGCCAGCAGCTCCTCCTGGTCCAAGACAGGGGGGGACAATGAGCAGTTCTTC. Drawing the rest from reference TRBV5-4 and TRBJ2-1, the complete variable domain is ETGVTQSPTHLIKTRGQQVTLRCSSQSGHNTVSWYQQALGQGPQFIFQYYREEENGRGNFPPRFSGLQFPNYSSELNVNALELDDSALYLCASSSSWSKTGGDNEQFFGPGTRLTVL.